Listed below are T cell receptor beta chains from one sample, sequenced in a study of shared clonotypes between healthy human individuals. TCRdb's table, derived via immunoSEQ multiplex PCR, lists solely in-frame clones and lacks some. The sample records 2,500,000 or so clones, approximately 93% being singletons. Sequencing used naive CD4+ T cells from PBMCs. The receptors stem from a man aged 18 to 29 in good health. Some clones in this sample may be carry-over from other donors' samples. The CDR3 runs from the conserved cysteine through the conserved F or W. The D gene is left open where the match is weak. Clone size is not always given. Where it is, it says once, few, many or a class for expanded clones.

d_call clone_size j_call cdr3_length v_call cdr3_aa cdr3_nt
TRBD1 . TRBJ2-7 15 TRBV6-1 CASSPRSQGEYEQYF TGTGCCAGCAGTCCCCGATCTCAGGGGGAGTACGAGCAGTACTTC
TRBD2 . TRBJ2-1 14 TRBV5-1 CASSPGGRANEQFF TGCGCCAGCAGCCCTGGGGGGAGGGCCAATGAGCAGTTCTTC
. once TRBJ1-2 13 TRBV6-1 CASSERGSYGYTF TGTGCCAGCAGTGAACGGGGGTCGTATGGCTACACCTTC
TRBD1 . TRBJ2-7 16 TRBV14 CASSQVLGQGAYEQYF TGTGCCAGCAGCCAAGTTCTAGGACAGGGGGCCTACGAGCAGTACTTC
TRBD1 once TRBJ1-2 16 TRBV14 CASSQRSGQGAVGYTF TGTGCCAGCAGCCAACGTTCAGGACAGGGGGCCGTTGGCTACACCTTC
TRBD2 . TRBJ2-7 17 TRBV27 CASSSVGEASGIYEQYF TGTGCCAGCAGTTCGGTAGGGGAGGCTAGCGGGATCTACGAGCAGTACTTC
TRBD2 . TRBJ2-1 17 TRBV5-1 CASSPRGTSGTRDEQFF TGCGCCAGCAGCCCAAGAGGGACTAGCGGGACTCGCGATGAGCAGTTCTTC
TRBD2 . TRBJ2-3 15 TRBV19 CASSKPGLAIDTQYF TGTGCCAGTAGTAAACCGGGACTAGCGATTGATACGCAGTATTTT
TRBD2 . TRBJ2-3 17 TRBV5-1 CASSKIGLAGGTDTQYF TGCGCCAGCAGCAAAATTGGACTAGCGGGAGGCACAGATACGCAGTATTTT
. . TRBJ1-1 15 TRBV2 CASSRAGAPNTEAFF TGTGCCAGCAGTAGGGCAGGGGCGCCGAACACTGAAGCTTTCTTT
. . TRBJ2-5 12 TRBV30 CARGDYPETQYF TGTGCCAGGGGGGACTATCCAGAGACCCAGTACTTC
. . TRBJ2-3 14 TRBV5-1 CASNLLGEVDTQYF TGCGCCAGCAACTTACTCGGGGAGGTAGATACGCAGTATTTT
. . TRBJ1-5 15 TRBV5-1 CASSFNGESNQPQHF TGCGCCAGCAGCTTTAACGGGGAGAGCAATCAGCCCCAGCATTTT
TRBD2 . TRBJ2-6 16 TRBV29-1 CSVPLSGGSGANVLTF TGCAGCGTCCCGCTGTCGGGGGGCTCTGGGGCCAACGTCCTGACTTTC
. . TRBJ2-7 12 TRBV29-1 CSVVVSSYEQYF TGCAGCGTTGTGGTTAGTTCCTACGAGCAGTACTTC
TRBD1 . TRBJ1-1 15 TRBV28 CASSSGGAVNTEAFF TGTGCCAGCAGCTCAGGGGGCGCGGTGAACACTGAAGCTTTCTTT
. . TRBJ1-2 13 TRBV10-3 CAISPDRNYGYTF TGTGCCATCAGTCCAGACAGGAACTATGGCTACACCTTC
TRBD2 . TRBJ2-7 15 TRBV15 CATSILAGGPYEQYF TGTGCCACCAGCATACTAGCGGGAGGGCCCTACGAGCAGTACTTC
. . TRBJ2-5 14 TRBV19 CASSISPGGETQYF TGTGCCAGTAGTATATCCCCTGGCGGGGAGACCCAGTACTTC
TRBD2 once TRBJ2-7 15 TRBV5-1 CASSPSSGSSYEQYF TGCGCAAGCAGCCCATCTAGCGGAAGCTCCTACGAGCAGTACTTC
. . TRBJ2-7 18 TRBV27 CASSGARISGASSYEQYF TGTGCCAGCAGTGGTGCTCGTATTTCGGGGGCGTCCTCCTACGAGCAGTACTTC
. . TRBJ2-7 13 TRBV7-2 CASVRGRGYEQYF TGTGCCAGCGTAAGGGGGAGGGGGTACGAGCAGTACTTC
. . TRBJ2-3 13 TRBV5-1 CASSFLVTDTQYF TGCGCCAGCAGCTTTCTTGTGACGGATACGCAGTATTTT
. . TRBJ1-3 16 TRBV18 CASPSTGSSGGNTIYF TGTGCCAGCCCGAGCACAGGGAGTTCGGGTGGAAACACCATATATTTT
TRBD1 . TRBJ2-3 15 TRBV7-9 CASSLGQGPTDTQYF TGTGCCAGCAGCTTAGGACAGGGGCCTACAGATACGCAGTATTTT
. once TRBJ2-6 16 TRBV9 CASSVGLRAGANVLTF TGTGCCAGCAGCGTTGGGTTGAGGGCTGGGGCCAACGTCCTGACTTTC
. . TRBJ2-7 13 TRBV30 CAWKGLLEDEQYF TGTGCCTGGAAGGGACTCCTCGAGGACGAGCAGTACTTC
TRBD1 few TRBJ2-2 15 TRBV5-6 CASSLYRGQAGELFF TGTGCCAGCAGCTTGTACAGGGGGCAGGCCGGGGAGCTGTTTTTT
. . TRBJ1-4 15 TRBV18 CASSPLREGHEKLFF TGTGCCAGCTCACCACTAAGGGAGGGACATGAAAAACTGTTTTTT
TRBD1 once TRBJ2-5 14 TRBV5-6 CASSPGTVGETQYF TGTGCCAGCAGCCCCGGGACAGTCGGGGAGACCCAGTACTTC
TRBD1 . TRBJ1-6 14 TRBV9 CASSLGQANSPLHF TGTGCCAGCAGCCTAGGACAGGCCAATTCACCCCTCCACTTT
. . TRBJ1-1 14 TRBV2 CASINDGAASEAFF TGTGCCAGCATCAACGACGGGGCAGCGTCTGAAGCTTTCTTT
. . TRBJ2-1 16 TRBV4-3 CASSQETDWTANEQFF TGCGCCAGCAGCCAAGAGACCGATTGGACAGCAAATGAGCAGTTCTTC
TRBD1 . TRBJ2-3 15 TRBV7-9 CASSGQGASTDTQYF TGTGCCAGCAGCGGCCAGGGGGCTAGCACAGATACGCAGTATTTT
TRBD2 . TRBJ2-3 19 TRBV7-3 CASSLTPSGVAGRTDTQYF TGTGCCAGCAGCTTAACGCCCTCCGGGGTAGCGGGACGGACAGATACGCAGTATTTT
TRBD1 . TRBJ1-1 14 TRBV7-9 CASSLNRGTTEAFF TGTGCCAGCAGCCTCAACAGGGGGACCACTGAAGCTTTCTTT
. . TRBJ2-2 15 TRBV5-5 CASSFTPIYRGELFF TGTGCCAGCAGCTTTACCCCAATCTACCGCGGGGAGCTGTTTTTT
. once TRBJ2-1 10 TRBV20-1 CSAFSREQFF TGCAGTGCCTTTTCCCGCGAGCAGTTCTTC
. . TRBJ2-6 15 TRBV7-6 CASSSPPQQGNVLTF TGTGCCAGCAGCTCCCCACCGCAACAGGGAAACGTCCTGACTTTC
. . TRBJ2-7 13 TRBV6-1 CASTFQGSYEQYF TGTGCCAGCACCTTCCAGGGGTCCTACGAGCAGTACTTC
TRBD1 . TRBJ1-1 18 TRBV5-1 CASSSGQGSTISNTEAFF TGCGCCAGCAGCTCGGGACAGGGATCTACCATTTCCAACACTGAAGCTTTCTTT
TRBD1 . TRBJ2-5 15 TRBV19 CASSIFGTGAETQYF TGTGCCAGTAGTATCTTCGGGACAGGGGCAGAGACCCAGTACTTC
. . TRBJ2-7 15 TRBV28 CASSTYTDGTYEQYF TGTGCCAGCAGCACTTATACGGACGGAACCTACGAGCAGTACTTC
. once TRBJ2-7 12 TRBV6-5 CASSSPHYEQYF TGTGCCAGCAGTTCCCCCCACTACGAGCAGTACTTC
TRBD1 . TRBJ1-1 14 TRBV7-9 CASSQGQVIAEAFF TGTGCCAGCAGCCAGGGACAGGTCATCGCCGAAGCTTTCTTT
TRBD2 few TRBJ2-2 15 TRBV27 CASRLAGANTGELFF TGTGCCAGCAGATTAGCGGGGGCGAACACCGGGGAGCTGTTTTTT
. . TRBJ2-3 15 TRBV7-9 CASSSQGLGTDTQYF TGTGCCAGCAGTTCGCAGGGGCTTGGCACAGATACGCAGTATTTT
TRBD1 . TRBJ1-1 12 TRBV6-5 CASRNGQGASFF TGTGCCAGCAGAAACGGACAGGGGGCCTCTTTCTTT
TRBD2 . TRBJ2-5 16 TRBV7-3 CASSLAFGGSQETQYF TGTGCCAGCAGCTTAGCATTCGGCGGGAGTCAGGAGACCCAGTACTTC
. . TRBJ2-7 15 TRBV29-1 CSVCFSRDTAYEQYF TGCAGCGTTTGTTTTTCCCGGGACACCGCCTACGAGCAGTACTTC
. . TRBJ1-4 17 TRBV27 CASSPREPLRPNEKLFF TGTGCCAGCAGTCCCCGGGAACCGCTCCGGCCAAATGAAAAACTGTTTTTT
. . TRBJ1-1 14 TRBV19 CASIDDRPYTEAFF TGTGCCAGTATCGATGACCGCCCCTACACTGAAGCTTTCTTT
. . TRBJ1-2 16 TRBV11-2 CASSLYRRGRNYGYTF TGTGCCAGCAGCCTCTATCGTAGGGGTCGTAACTATGGCTACACCTTC
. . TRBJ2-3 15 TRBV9 CASSVGKRPTDTQYF TGTGCCAGCAGCGTAGGGAAGCGGCCCACAGATACGCAGTATTTT